Included here is one T cell receptor (beta chain) sequence, with context. The data stem from a study of control samples from healthy donors and cancer patients. The CDR3 loop spans 11 amino acids. Trimming took 3 bases from V and 4 from J, leaving 3 bases between them. Germline V lookup: CDR1 LGHDT, CDR2 YNNKEL (reference sequence). The protocol was immunoSEQ multiplex PCR, while the TCRdb copy is restricted to in-frame clones and leaves out a portion. The table shows tens of thousands of clones, with around four fifths occurring only once. The chain uses TRBV3-1 (or the pseudogene TRBV3-2) and TRBJ1-2; no clear D gene. This TCR derives from a man aged 55 to 70 in good health. Sequenced: blood. The CDR3 protein is CASSQSYGYTF. DNA of the CDR3: TGTGCCAGCAGCCAGTCCTATGGCTACACCTTC.